This T cell receptor beta chain was obtained from a study of blood T cell repertoires in COVID-19 (dated by TCRdb to the early 2020s). General notes on the study: The collaborator samples originated in the United States, Italy and Spain and spanned the acute and convalescent phases of COVID-19. Subjects who had been exposed to COVID-19, were actively infected with it, or had recovered from it provided the deeply sampled blood TCRbeta repertoires that made up the dataset. The repertoires were made available in a free public database intended to serve as a resource for research on the immune response to SARS-CoV-2. Samples came from the ongoing ImmuneRACE study (first 160 participants) plus 1,254 subjects from 6 global collaborators. The sample metadata nearly always contained a de-identified subject ID, COVID-19 status, age in years and sex. The prospective study material was composed of cDNA or gDNA derived from T cells, B-cell-depleted T cells, or PBMCs. Where available, HLA class I and class II types were obtained from metadata supplied by the sample provider rather than from assay-based typing.

Overall study results and their limits: The amount of clinical and demographic metadata varied by source and participant and was provided uncurated.

TCRbeta CDR3 regions were amplified from genomic DNA using the immunoSEQ Assay, a bias-controlled multiplex PCR. As for the authors' bioinformatics: The number of nucleated cells in each sample was estimated by amplification of reference gene primers within the assay. To quantify the absolute abundance of each unique TCRbeta CDR3 rearrangement, sequence reads were collapsed and filtered. For each sample, productive Simpson clonality was calculated as the square root of Simpson's diversity index over productive rearrangements. Imported from immuneACCESS, the table was reduced by TCRdb to in-frame sequences with V and J called. These copies leave out some clones; in studies compared against another copy, an unresolved V gene accounts for under half, and the cause of the remainder is not known. That table is the source of V, J and clone size, and D and trimming were worked out from the DNA. The sample has about 100,000 clones on record, about 90% of them singletons. Jointly, the top ten make up about 5.7% of the sample.

For this clone: The antigen it recognizes is unknown. Base quality data are lacking; no much larger clone is found one base away.

One collaborating source in Seattle enrolled patients during active infection and followed them longitudinally through the course of disease. The collaborating institutions used their own protocols to collect whole blood in K2EDTA tubes. For TCRbeta analysis, collaborator samples were shipped as frozen whole blood, as isolated PBMCs, or as DNA extracted from either sample type. Cut back by 1 base and 8 bases, the V and J ends lie 9 bases apart. The CDR3, cysteine through phenylalanine, is 13 amino acids long. Only the CDR3 part of the read is kept: 39 bases, read in frame from the first base. The germline V gene gives CDR1 as MNHNS and CDR2 as SASEGT.

The sequencing input was peripheral blood. The sequence came from a woman aged 45-65 years with COVID-19, enrolled during active disease. Rearrangement joined TRBV6-1 to TRBJ1-3, and possibly TRBD1, on 6 matching bases. The CDR3 protein is CASSEVGGHTIYF. The nucleotide sequence reads TGTGCCAGCAGTGAAGTGGGGGGGCACACCATATATTTT.